The 27 T cell receptor beta chains below come from one sample, sequenced in a study of cytomegalovirus exposure and HLA in healthy donors (TCRdb year 2017). Libraries were constructed by the immunoSEQ multiplex PCR assay. For the multiplex PCR, a mixture combining 60 forward primers for TCR Vbeta segments and 13 reverse primers for TCR Jbeta segments was used. Not all clones reach the TCRdb copy of this immuneACCESS table, which keeps in-frame sequences only. Checked studies attribute under half of the gap to unresolved V genes and leave the rest unexplained. This sample comprises 100,000 to 150,000 clones, 77% of them detected only once. The top ten clones comprise roughly 12% of the sample. Sample: PBMCs. The receptors stem from a woman aged 35 to 49 in good health and CMV-seropositive.

The chain links TRBV4-1 to TRBJ2-5; 8 nucleotides align to TRBD2. The J call may be wrong; the DNA end is better matched by TRBJ2-7. The CDR3 contains 15 residues. The germline V gene encodes CDR1 MGHRA and CDR2 YSYEKL. This CDR3 reads CASSQGRGGDDEQYF. Here the CDR3 DNA reads TGCGCCAGCAGCCAAGGACGGGGGGGAGACGACGAGCAGTACTTC.

The V and J genes are TRBV2 and TRBJ2-5; 7 bases agree with TRBD1. The J call could be wrong; TRBJ2-7 is a better fit for the DNA end. Germline CDR1 and CDR2: SNHLY and FYNNEI. CDR3 length: 14 residues. The CDR3 sequence: CASTWDSPSYEQYF. The DNA for the CDR3 is TGTGCCAGCACCTGGGACAGCCCCTCCTACGAGCAGTACTTC.

The chain couples TRBV2 to TRBJ1-2, with D tentatively TRBD1 (6 bases). This CDR3 comprises 15 residues. The germline CDR1 and CDR2 sequences are SNHLY and FYNNEI. Between the trimmed V and J ends, which lost 5 bases and 5 bases, there was a span of 18 bases. The CDR3 DNA is TGTGCCAGCAGTACTCGCAGGGGTTCAAGTTATGGCTACACCTTC. Translating it yields CASSTRRGSSYGYTF.

This chain joins TRBV5-1 and TRBJ2-4; D is perhaps TRBD2 (6 bases). Per the germline V gene, CDR1 is SGHRS and CDR2 is YFSETQ. The CDR3 loop spans 19 amino acids. V was clipped by 4 bases and J by 1 base, with 24 bases between them. The CDR3 coding sequence is TGCGCCAGCAGCCCCCTCGGCGATAGGGCGGGAAGGGCCAAAAACATTCAGTACTTC. Encoded protein: CASSPLGDRAGRAKNIQYF.

V gene TRBV9 combines with J gene TRBJ2-3; D call uncertain. CDR1 and CDR2 (germline): SGDLS, YYNGEE. The CDR3 is made up of 13 amino acids. V lost 0 bases and J 2 bases, leaving 4 bases between the germline ends. In nucleotides, the CDR3 is TGTGCCAGCAGCGTAGGCGTCACAGATACGCAGTATTTT. This gives the protein CASSVGVTDTQYF. The variable domain in full, with the rest retrieved from reference TRBV9 and TRBJ2-3, is DSGVTQTPKHLITATGQRVTLRCSPRSGDLSVYWYQQSLDQGLQFLIQYYNGEERAKGNILERFSAQQFPDLHSELNLSSLELGDSALYFCASSVGVTDTQYFGPGTRLTVL.

This clone was recorded once. The chain carries TRBV5-4 and TRBJ1-1, with D uncertain. The CDR3 runs to 11 residues. CDR1 is SGHNT, CDR2 YYREEE, per germline (reference sequence). V was shortened by 4 bases and J by 1 base, with 2 bases between the two germline ends. CDR3 DNA sequence: TGTGCCAGCAGCCGGAACACTGAAGCTTTCTTT. Translating gives CASSRNTEAFF.

The gene calls are TRBV28 and TRBJ2-1; 13 positions agree with TRBD2. This CDR3 has 17 residues. In germline, CDR1 is MDHEN, CDR2 SYDVKM. V gave up 5 bases and J gave up 12 bases; unmatched junction bases: 16. CDR3 loop: CASSPLGELAGGEGQFF. In DNA, the CDR3 is TGTGCCAGCAGTCCACTAGGTGAACTAGCGGGAGGGGAAGGGCAGTTCTTC. Full variable domain (outside the CDR3, taken from reference TRBV28 and TRBJ2-1): DVKVTQSSRYLVKRTGEKVFLECVQDMDHENMFWYRQDPGLGLRLIYFSYDVKMKEKGDIPEGYSVSREKKERFSLILESASTNQTSMYLCASSPLGELAGGEGQFFGPGTRLTVL.

The rearrangement links TRBV11-2 to TRBJ2-5; TRBD2 matches 10 bases. The V segment lost 5 bases and the J segment 3 bases; nucleotides outside the gene matches: 6. The CDR3 contains 15 residues. CDR1 SGHAT and CDR2 FQNNGV come from the germline V gene. This CDR3 is CASSGGGLAEETQYF. The DNA of the CDR3 is TGTGCCAGCAGCGGGGGAGGACTAGCGGAAGAGACCCAGTACTTC.

V usage is TRBV30 and J usage is TRBJ1-1; TRBD1 agrees at 7 bases. Germline CDR1 and CDR2: GTSNPN and SVGIG (reference sequence). The CDR3 totals 15 residues. With 3 bases clipped from V and 2 bases from J, the junction kept 9 bases outside the gene matches. The CDR3 protein is CAWRTDRVGNTEAFF. The CDR3 nucleotides are TGTGCCTGGAGGACCGACAGGGTGGGCAACACTGAAGCTTTCTTT. Supplemented by reference TRBV30 and TRBJ1-1, the full variable domain reads SQTIHQWPATLVQPVGSPLSLECTVEGTSNPNLYWYRQAAGRGLQLLFYSVGIGQISSEVPQNLSASRPQDRQFILSSKKLLLSDSGFYLCAWRTDRVGNTEAFFGQGTRLTVV.

This chain connects TRBV18 to TRBJ2-7; TRBD1 matches 10 bases. V lost 3 bases, J lost 2 bases, and 10 bases stayed unmatched. The CDR3 has 17 amino acids. The V gene's germline CDR1 is KGHSH and CDR2 LQKENI. CDR3 amino acids: CASSPGVDRGPPYEQYF. CDR3 nucleotides: TGTGCCAGCTCACCCGGGGTCGACAGGGGGCCTCCCTACGAGCAGTACTTC.

The rearrangement uses TRBV27 and TRBJ2-3; 16 nucleotides line up with TRBD2. The V segment lost 4 bases and the J segment 5 bases; nucleotides outside the gene matches: 6. The germline gives CDR1 MNHEY, CDR2 SMNVEV (reference sequence). The CDR3 sequence is 17 residues long. For the CDR3, the DNA is TGTGCCAGCAGTTCCCCCGGGACTAGCGGGAGGGGAGATACGCAGTATTTT. Amino acids: CASSSPGTSGRGDTQYF.

The table lists this clone with a few counts. The genes are TRBV28 and TRBJ1-5, with unresolved D. V was cut by 5 bases and J by 7 bases, with 18 bases left in between. This CDR3 is built from 15 residues. CDR1 and CDR2 from the germline V gene are MDHEN and SYDVKM. The CDR3 spells CASSGYKTRDQPQHF. The CDR3 coding sequence is TGTGCCAGCAGTGGGTACAAGACAAGAGACCAGCCCCAGCATTTT.

This clone occurred a few times. This chain uses TRBV19 with TRBJ2-2; TRBD1 matches at 9 bases. There are 14 residues in the CDR3. Germline V gene sequence: CDR1 LNHDA, CDR2 SQIVND (reference sequence). Trimming at V came to 6 bases and at J to 6 bases, leaving 5 bases not matched to a gene. CDR3 coding DNA: TGTGCCAGTAGCCAGGGACAGGGAGCCGGGGAGCTGTTTTTT. It is translated as CASSQGQGAGELFF.

This clone was counted a single time. This chain joins TRBV28 and TRBJ2-1; 12 bases map to TRBD2. Germline CDR1 and CDR2: MDHEN and SYDVKM. The CDR3 sequence is 16 residues long. V shed 3 bases and J 4 bases; nucleotides not matched to a gene: 4. Here the CDR3 DNA reads TGTGCCAGCAGTTTTCGGACTAGCGGGATTTACAATGAGCAGTTCTTC. It codes for CASSFRTSGIYNEQFF.

The V call is TRBV4-1, the J call TRBJ1-2, with 8 bases matching TRBD1. After removal of 0 bases from V and 4 bases from J, the junction contained 4 bases not matched to a gene. Germline values: CDR1 MGHRA, CDR2 YSYEKL. The length of the CDR3 is 15 residues. This chain's CDR3 is CASSQEQGAAYGYTF. The DNA for the CDR3 is TGCGCCAGCAGCCAAGAGCAGGGGGCGGCCTATGGCTACACCTTC.

V usage is TRBV5-5 and J usage is TRBJ2-1, with 14 bases matching TRBD2. After removal of 0 bases from V and 15 bases from J, the junction contained 11 bases not matched to a gene. Germline V CDR1 and CDR2: SGHKS, YYEKEE (reference sequence). The CDR3 length is 16 residues. Here the CDR3 DNA reads TGTGCCAGCAGCTTGGCCCCCGGGACTAGCGGGAGTATACGGTTCTTC. It specifies CASSLAPGTSGSIRFF.

The chain combines TRBV5-1 with TRBJ1-1; no reliable D call. Germline V gene sequence: CDR1 SGHRS, CDR2 YFSETQ. V was cut by 1 base and J by 4 bases, with 8 bases left in between. The CDR3 has 13 amino acids. Here the CDR3 DNA reads TGCGCCAGCAGCTTGTCTGTTAGCACTGAAGCTTTCTTT. It translates to CASSLSVSTEAFF.

The rearrangement links TRBV5-1 to TRBJ2-1, with D perhaps TRBD2 (5 bases). Per the germline V gene, CDR1 is SGHRS and CDR2 is YFSETQ. This CDR3 is 15 amino acids long. The germline V and J ends were trimmed by 4 bases and 5 bases, with 16 bases remaining between them. The chain's CDR3 is CASSPQPGFNNEQFF. The CDR3 DNA sequence: TGCGCCAGCAGCCCTCAACCGGGGTTCAACAATGAGCAGTTCTTC.

The chain carries TRBV5-1 and TRBJ2-5; D remains ambiguous. Germline V gene lookup returns CDR1 SGHRS and CDR2 YFSETQ. Trimming took 4 bases from V and 1 from J, leaving 11 bases between them. The CDR3 covers 14 residues. Written as DNA, the CDR3 is TGCGCCAGCAGCCTAGGTAATTCCCAAGAGACCCAGTACTTC. Protein sequence: CASSLGNSQETQYF. The variable domain in full, completed from reference TRBV5-1 and TRBJ2-5, reads KAGVTQTPRYLIKTRGQQVTLSCSPISGHRSVSWYQQTPGQGLQFLFEYFSETQRNKGNFPGRFSGRQFSNSRSEMNVSTLELGDSALYLCASSLGNSQETQYFGPGTRLLVL.

The V call is TRBV4-1, the J call TRBJ1-1; D is undetermined. The V and J ends lost 5 bases and 3 bases respectively, with 16 bases between them. In germline, CDR1 is MGHRA, CDR2 YSYEKL. The CDR3 loop spans 15 amino acids. This chain's CDR3 is CASSSPRSRDTEAFF. The CDR3 DNA follows: TGCGCCAGCAGCTCCCCTCGGAGTCGCGACACTGAAGCTTTCTTT.

The chain is built from TRBV7-9 and TRBJ2-5, with TRBD2 as a possible D gene (5 bases). CDR1 is SEHNR and CDR2 is FQNEAQ in the germline V gene (reference sequence). The CDR3 consists of 15 residues. V dropped 0 bases and J dropped 1 base, with 9 bases sitting between them. The CDR3: CASSLAAGIQETQYF. CDR3 in DNA: TGTGCCAGCAGCTTAGCTGCCGGGATCCAAGAGACCCAGTACTTC.

The chain carries TRBV29-1 and TRBJ2-1, with D possibly being TRBD2 (5 bases). This CDR3 region has 17 residues. Trimming took off 0 bases at V and 1 base at J, with 16 bases between the two ends. Germline V CDR1 and CDR2: SQVTM, ANQGSEA. The CDR3 reads CSVEDLERRRSYNEQFF. The CDR3 DNA reads TGCAGCGTTGAAGACCTTGAGCGGAGACGGTCCTACAATGAGCAGTTCTTC.

J is TRBJ2-4 and V is TRBV11-2; maybe TRBD2 (5 bases). The CDR3 sequence is 18 residues long. CDR1 and CDR2 (germline): SGHAT, FQNNGV. V was shortened by 1 base and J by 1 base, with 17 bases between the two germline ends. The CDR3 nucleotides are TGTGCCAGCAGCTTAGTAAACTTGAGGGATCCGGCCAAAAACATTCAGTACTTC. It is translated as CASSLVNLRDPAKNIQYF.

V and J are TRBV4-1 and TRBJ1-4; D is unclear. Germline V CDR1 and CDR2: MGHRA, YSYEKL. The CDR3 sequence is 16 residues long. V lost 0 bases and J lost 6, with 14 bases in between. The CDR3 region is CASSQDLGSWDEKLFF. The CDR3 nucleotides are TGCGCCAGCAGCCAAGATCTAGGCTCATGGGATGAAAAACTGTTTTTT.

The V gene is TRBV11-2, the J gene TRBJ1-2, with a possible D match to TRBD1 (5 bases). The germline gives CDR1 SGHAT, CDR2 FQNNGV. The V end lost 3 bases, the J end lost 6 bases, and 11 bases lay between the germline ends. CDR3 size: 13 residues. The CDR3 DNA sequence: TGTGCCAGCAGCTTCCGACAGAAAGATGGCTACACCTTC. It specifies CASSFRQKDGYTF.

The chain links TRBV5-1 to TRBJ2-1; 12 nucleotides line up with TRBD2. Germline assignment: CDR1 SGHRS and CDR2 YFSETQ. The CDR3 contains 17 residues. The trim removed 5 bases at V and 9 bases at J, leaving 15 bases unmatched. This CDR3 is CASRPNPGLAGWGEQFF. The CDR3 DNA sequence: TGCGCCAGCAGGCCTAACCCGGGACTAGCGGGTTGGGGTGAGCAGTTCTTC.

Points on this clone: This same CDR3 is encoded by further DNA sequences in the sample. The chain has TRBV20-1 and TRBJ2-5, with D tentatively TRBD2 (5 bases). The germline gives CDR1 DFQATT, CDR2 SNEGSKA (reference sequence). Trimming removed 6 bases from V and 1 base from J, with 6 bases in between. The CDR3 consists of 11 residues. CDR3 protein: CSARAQETQYF. The CDR3 DNA sequence: TGCAGTGCGCGGGCCCAAGAGACCCAGTACTTC.